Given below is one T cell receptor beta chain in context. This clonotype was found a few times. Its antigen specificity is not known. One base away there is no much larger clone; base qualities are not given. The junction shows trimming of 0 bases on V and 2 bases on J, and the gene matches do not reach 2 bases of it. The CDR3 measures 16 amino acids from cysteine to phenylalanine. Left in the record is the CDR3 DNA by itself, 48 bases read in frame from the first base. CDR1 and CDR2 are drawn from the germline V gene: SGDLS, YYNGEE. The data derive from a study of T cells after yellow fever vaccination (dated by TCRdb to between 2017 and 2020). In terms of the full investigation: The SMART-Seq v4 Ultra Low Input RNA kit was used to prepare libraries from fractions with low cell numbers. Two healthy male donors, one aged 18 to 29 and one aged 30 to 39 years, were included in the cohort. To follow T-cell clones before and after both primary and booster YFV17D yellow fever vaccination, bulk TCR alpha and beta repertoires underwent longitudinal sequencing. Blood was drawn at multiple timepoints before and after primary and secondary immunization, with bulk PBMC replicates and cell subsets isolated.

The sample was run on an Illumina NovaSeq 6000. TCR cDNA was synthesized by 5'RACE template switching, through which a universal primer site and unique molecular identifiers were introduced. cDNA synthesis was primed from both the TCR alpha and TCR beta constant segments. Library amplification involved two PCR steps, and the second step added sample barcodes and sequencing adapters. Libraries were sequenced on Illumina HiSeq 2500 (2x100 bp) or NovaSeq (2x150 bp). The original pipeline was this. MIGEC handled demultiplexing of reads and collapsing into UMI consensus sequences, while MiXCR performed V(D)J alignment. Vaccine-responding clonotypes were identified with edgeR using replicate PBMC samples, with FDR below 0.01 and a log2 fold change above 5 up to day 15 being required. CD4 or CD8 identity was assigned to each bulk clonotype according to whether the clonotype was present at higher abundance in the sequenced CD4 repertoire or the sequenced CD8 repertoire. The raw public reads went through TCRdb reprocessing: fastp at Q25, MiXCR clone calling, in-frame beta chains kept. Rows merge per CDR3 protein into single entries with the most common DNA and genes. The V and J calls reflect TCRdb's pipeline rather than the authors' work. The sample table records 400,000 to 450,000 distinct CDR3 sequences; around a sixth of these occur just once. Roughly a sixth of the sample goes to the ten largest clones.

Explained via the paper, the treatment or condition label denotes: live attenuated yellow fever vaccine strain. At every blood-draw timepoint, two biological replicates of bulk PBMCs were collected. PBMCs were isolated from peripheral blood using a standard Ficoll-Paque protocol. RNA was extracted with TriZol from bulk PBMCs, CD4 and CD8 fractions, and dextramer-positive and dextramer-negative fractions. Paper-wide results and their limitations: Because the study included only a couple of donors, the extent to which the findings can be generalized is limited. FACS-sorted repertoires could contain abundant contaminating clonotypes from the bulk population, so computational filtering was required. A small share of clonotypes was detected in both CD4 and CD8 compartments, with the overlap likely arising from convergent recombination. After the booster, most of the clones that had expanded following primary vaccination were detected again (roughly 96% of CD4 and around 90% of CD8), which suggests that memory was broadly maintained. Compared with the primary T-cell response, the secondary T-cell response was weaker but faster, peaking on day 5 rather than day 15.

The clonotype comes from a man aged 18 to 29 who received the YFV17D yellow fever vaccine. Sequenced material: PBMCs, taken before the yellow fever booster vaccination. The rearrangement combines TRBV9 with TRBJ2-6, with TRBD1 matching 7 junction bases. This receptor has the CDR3 CASSVATGAGANVLTF. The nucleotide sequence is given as TGTGCCAGCAGCGTAGCAACAGGGGCTGGGGCCAACGTCCTGACTTTC.